The 22 T cell receptor beta chains in this list originate from one sample, sequenced in a study of regulatory T cells in long-lasting Graves disease. iRepertoire HTBI primers and Arm-PCR of CDR3 regions built TCR beta libraries. MiXCR, applied by TCRdb to the multiplex PCR reads, yields one record per CDR3 protein. The sample yields about 400,000 distinct CDR3 sequences, over 14% seen once. Noted time point: newly diagnosed GD, antithyroid drugs for less than 3 months. RNA extracted from PBMCs served as the sequencing template. These same data were also listed under a study on T cells in Graves' hyperthyroidism and ophthalmopathy.

The sequenced sample was peripheral blood mononuclear cells (PBMCs), obtained at new diagnosis, from a patient treated with antithyroid drugs. Receptors were obtained from a middle-aged woman with Graves disease.

In its sample, this clonotype was seen many times. The genes are TRBV7-2 and TRBJ2-7; D might be TRBD2 (6 bases). Trimming took 8 bases from V and 2 from J, leaving 22 bases between them. The germline gives CDR1 SGHTA, CDR2 FQGNSA. This CDR3 comprises 16 residues. The CDR3 region is CASAYSPSSDPYEQYF. For the CDR3, the DNA is TGTGCCAGCGCTTATTCCCCTTCTAGCGACCCCTACGAGCAGTACTTC.

This CDR3 reads CASSMTGSEQYF. The DNA for the CDR3 is TGCGCCAGCAGTATGACAGGGTCCGAGCAGTACTTC. The rearrangement joins TRBV10-2 to TRBJ2-7; 7 bases fit TRBD1. The CDR3 totals 12 residues. The ends lost 5 bases at V and 6 bases at J; junction bases unmatched: 4. The germline V gene encodes CDR1 WSHSY and CDR2 SAAADI.

This clonotype has at least ten counts. This chain uses TRBV28 with TRBJ1-1; D gene uncertain. CDR3 length equals 13 residues. V was cut by 5 bases and J by 11 bases, with 18 bases left in between. Germline CDR1 and CDR2: MDHEN and SYDVKM. The CDR3 DNA reads as TGTGCCAGCAGTGAGACGGGAACCCCGACCGCTTTCTTT. Amino acid sequence: CASSETGTPTAFF.

This clonotype was detected ten times or more. V gene TRBV28 combines with J gene TRBJ2-3; D is perhaps TRBD2 (6 bases). The CDR3 totals 13 residues. Germline V CDR1 and CDR2: MDHEN, SYDVKM. Trimming left V 6 bases short and J 5 bases short, with 12 bases between. The CDR3 reads CASSILGGDTQYF. The CDR3 nucleotides read TGTGCCAGCAGCATTCTGGGAGGAGATACGCAGTATTTT.

This clonotype turned up a few times. Since the CDR3 does not end with the conserved phenylalanine or tryptophan, this likely comes from a read error. The chain recombines TRBV10-2 with TRBJ2-7; TRBD2 aligns across 9 bases. The length of the CDR3 is 17 residues. Germline V gene data show CDR1 as WSHSY and CDR2 as SAAADI. V was clipped by 4 bases and J by 3 bases; unmatched bases: 13. The CDR3 coding sequence is TGCGCCAGCAGTGTTGGCGGGAGGGCCCAACGGATCTACGAGCAGTACCTC. Protein product: CASSVGGRAQRIYEQYL.

This clonotype occurred many times. The gene calls are TRBV5-6 and TRBJ1-5; D is unclear. Deletions cut 4 bases from V and 3 bases from J, with 5 bases between. Germline V gene lookup returns CDR1 SGHDT and CDR2 YYEEEE. CDR3 length equals 12 residues. The CDR3 region is CASSLLNQPQHF. The CDR3, as DNA: TGTGCCAGCAGCCTGCTCAATCAGCCCCAGCATTTT.

In its sample, this clonotype was seen a few times. The chain uses TRBV5-1 and TRBJ2-4, with 12 bases identical to TRBD1. The DNA end lines up better with TRBJ2-5; the J call may be wrong. The CDR3 contains 17 residues. Germline CDR1 reads SGHRS; CDR2 reads YFSETQ. Here the CDR3 DNA reads TGCGCCAGCAGCTTACAGCCGGGACAGGGGGCTATTAAGACCCAGTACTTC. Protein: CASSLQPGQGAIKTQYF.

This clonotype was detected a few times. The chain is built from TRBV10-2 and TRBJ2-1, with 8 bases lining up with TRBD1. The CDR3 is made up of 15 amino acids. With V trimmed by 1 base and J by 7 bases, 6 bases remained unmatched. The germline CDR1 and CDR2 sequences are WSHSY and SAAADI. As DNA, the CDR3 is TGCGCCAGCAGTGAGTTAAACAGGGGGGTTAATGAGCAGTTCTTC. Translated: CASSELNRGVNEQFF.

This clonotype was counted only a few times. CDR3 region: CASSQVVDTEAFF. As DNA, the CDR3 is TGCGCCAGCAGCCAGGTCGTCGACACTGAAGCTTTCTTT. This chain joins TRBV4-1 and TRBJ1-1, with no clear D. Germline CDR1 is MGHRA and CDR2 is YSYEKL. There are 13 residues in the CDR3. Trimming removed 3 bases from V and 3 bases from J, with 8 bases in between.

The rearrangement uses TRBV5-6 and TRBJ2-1, with a possible D match to TRBD2 (7 bases). Germline V gene lookup returns CDR1 SGHDT and CDR2 YYEEEE. The CDR3 has 14 amino acids. V was clipped by 5 bases and J by 6 bases, with 15 bases between them. The CDR3 here is CASSRGGVGNEQFF. The CDR3 DNA reads as TGTGCCAGCAGTAGGGGGGGGGTCGGCAATGAGCAGTTCTTC. Filled out from reference TRBV5-6 and TRBJ2-1, the complete variable domain reads DAGVTQSPTHLIKTRGQQVTLRCSPKSGHDTVSWYQQALGQGPQFIFQYYEEEERQRGNFPDRFSGHQFPNYSSELNVNALLLGDSALYLCASSRGGVGNEQFFGPGTRLTVL.

This clonotype was observed at least ten times. The chain is built from TRBV20-1 and TRBJ1-6, with 7 bases matching TRBD1. Germline trimming cut 6 bases from V and 10 bases from J; bases unmatched to any gene: 12. Germline V gene data show CDR1 as DFQATT and CDR2 as SNEGSKA (reference sequence). This CDR3 comprises 14 residues. The CDR3 DNA is TGCAGTGCCACCAGACAGGGAGGGGGATCACCCCTCCACTTT. Its translation is CSATRQGGGSPLHF.

This clonotype was picked up many times. This sequence joins TRBV28 and TRBJ1-5; D is unresolved. Trimming cost V 1 base and J 6 bases, with 7 bases left between them. The CDR3 runs 13 residues. Germline V gene sequence: CDR1 MDHEN, CDR2 SYDVKM. The CDR3 loop is CASSLYLIQPQHF. The CDR3 bases are TGTGCCAGCAGTTTATACCTGATTCAGCCCCAGCATTTT.

This clonotype has ten or more counts. This rearrangement joins TRBV7-2 to TRBJ2-7, with 10 bases fitting TRBD1. Losses at the gene ends were 6 bases for V and 6 bases for J; bases not matched to a gene: 5. The CDR3 has 13 amino acids. CDR1 is SGHTA and CDR2 is FQGNSA in the germline V gene. CDR3 coding DNA: TGTGCCAGCAGTCCAGGGACAGGGGTCGAGCAGTACTTC. This gives the protein CASSPGTGVEQYF.

J is TRBJ2-7 and V is TRBV30; D might be TRBD2 (5 bases). Per the germline V gene, CDR1 is GTSNPN and CDR2 is SVGIG (reference sequence). This CDR3 region has 14 residues. Trimming took 4 bases from V and 3 from J, leaving 16 bases between them. The CDR3 bases are TGTGCCTGGACCCACCCCGGGGAATTCTACGAGCAGTACTTC. Amino acids: CAWTHPGEFYEQYF. Complete variable domain (other parts from reference TRBV30 and TRBJ2-7): SQTIHQWPATLVQPVGSPLSLECTVEGTSNPNLYWYRQAAGRGLQLLFYSVGIGQISSEVPQNLSASRPQDRQFILSSKKLLLSDSGFYLCAWTHPGEFYEQYFGPGTRLTVT.

In its sample, this clonotype was seen a few times. A read error is possible here, since a much larger clone lies one base away. The rearrangement joins TRBV28 to TRBJ2-3, with D unclear. In germline, CDR1 is MDHEN, CDR2 SYDVKM. This CDR3 spans 15 amino acids. The chain's CDR3 is CASSFPGPATDMQYF. CDR3 in DNA: TGTGCCAGCAGTTTCCCAGGTCCAGCCACAGATATGCAGTATTTT.

This clonotype was detected many times. This chain connects TRBV14 to TRBJ2-1, with 7 nucleotides matching TRBD1. With 1 base clipped from V and 9 bases from J, the junction kept 6 bases outside the gene matches. The germline V gene has CDR1 SGHDN and CDR2 FVKESK. CDR3 length equals 14 residues. CDR3: CASSQVSRGSEQFF. The CDR3 nucleotides are TGTGCCAGCAGCCAAGTAAGCAGGGGGAGTGAGCAGTTCTTC.

This clonotype appeared a few times. This sequence joins TRBV9 and TRBJ2-3; D is ambiguous. Trimming removed 0 bases at V and 2 bases at J, with 7 bases between. Germline assignment: CDR1 SGDLS and CDR2 YYNGEE. This CDR3 contains 14 residues. Here the CDR3 DNA reads TGTGCCAGCAGCGTAGAGGGTTACACAGATACGCAGTATTTT. Translating gives CASSVEGYTDTQYF.

Turning to this clonotype: This clone may be a read error of a much larger clone one base away. This chain joins TRBV20-1 and TRBJ2-5; perhaps TRBD1 as D (5 bases). Trimming took off 2 bases at V and 5 bases at J, with 12 bases between the two ends. Germline lookup yields CDR1 DFQATT and CDR2 SNEGSKA (reference sequence). The CDR3 has 13 amino acids. In DNA, the CDR3 is TGCAGTGCTAGAAGTACAGGAGCGGAGACCCAGTACTTC. This sequence encodes CSARSTGAETQYF.

CDR3 protein: CASSQERWGVLEKLFF. DNA for the CDR3: TGCGCCAGCAGCCAAGAAAGGTGGGGGGTTTTGGAAAAACTGTTTTTT. The V and J genes are TRBV4-3 and TRBJ1-4; maybe TRBD1 (5 bases). Germline V gene sequence: CDR1 LGHNA, CDR2 YSLEER. The CDR3 loop spans 16 amino acids. Trimming removed 0 bases from V and 8 bases from J, with 16 bases in between.

This clonotype was counted ten times or more. In DNA, the CDR3 is TGTGCCAGCAGTCCCTCGGACAGGGAGACCTACGAGCAGTACTTC. Translated: CASSPSDRETYEQYF. This chain connects TRBV12-3 or TRBV12-4 to TRBJ2-7, with 8 nucleotides matching TRBD1. The CDR3 has 15 residues. Trimming took 5 bases from V and 2 from J; bases not matched to a gene: 8.

This clonotype was observed many times. The chain carries TRBV20-1 and TRBJ2-3, with 7 bases aligning to TRBD2. The CDR3 length is 13 residues. The V segment lost 6 bases and the J segment 3 bases; nucleotides outside the gene matches: 6. Looked up from germline, CDR1 is DFQATT and CDR2 is SNEGSKA (reference sequence). DNA of the CDR3: TGCAGTGCCGGGGAGGGAGGAACAGATACGCAGTATTTT. Its translation is CSAGEGGTDTQYF.

The CDR3 protein is CASSPGGTGFSTDTQYF. The CDR3 DNA reads TGTGCCAGCAGCCCGGGGGGGACGGGGTTCAGCACAGATACGCAGTATTTT. The chain couples TRBV11-2 to TRBJ2-3, with 8 bases fitting TRBD2. V shed 5 bases and J 0 bases; nucleotides not matched to a gene: 10. The CDR3 has 17 residues. CDR1 is SGHAT, CDR2 FQNNGV, per germline.